The 2 T cell receptor beta chains given below trace back to one sample, sequenced in a study of T cells after yellow fever vaccination. TCRdb reprocessed the 5' RACE reads with MiXCR, giving one entry per CDR3 protein. The sample carries 500,000 to 700,000 distinct CDR3 sequences, about 19% recorded once. Specimen: PBMCs, collected 15 days after the yellow fever booster vaccination. Receptor source: a man aged 25-40 years who received the YFV17D yellow fever vaccine.

The chain carries TRBV9 and TRBJ2-7; D gene uncertain. The CDR3 covers 12 residues. Trimming removed 2 bases at V and 5 bases at J, with 8 bases between. Germline values: CDR1 SGDLS, CDR2 YYNGEE. This CDR3 reads CASSVFDNEQYF. For the CDR3, the DNA is TGTGCCAGCAGCGTCTTCGACAACGAGCAGTACTTC.

This clonotype was recorded a few times. J is TRBJ2-3 and V is TRBV24-1; perhaps D is TRBD1 or TRBD2 (6 bases each). This CDR3 comprises 16 residues. Germline V gene data show CDR1 as KGHDR and CDR2 as SFDVKD. Trimming cost V 3 bases and J 2 bases, with 14 bases left between them. In nucleotides, the CDR3 is TGTGCCACCAGTGATGCGCGGGACACTTACACAGATACGCAGTATTTT. This codes for CATSDARDTYTDTQYF.